Presented here are 7 T cell receptor beta chains from one specimen sequenced in a study of glioma-infiltrating T cells. Amplification of TCR alpha and beta CDR3 regions from RNA used iRepertoire nested multiplex PCR. From the multiplex PCR reads, TCRdb called clonotypes with MiXCR, one entry per CDR3 protein. The sample lists about 130,000 distinct CDR3 sequences, more than 20% occurring once. The sequencing sample was made of glioma tissue, nonneoplastic brain tissue, or PBMCs (not recorded which). All receptors come from a human donor with low-grade glioma or glioblastoma, undergoing nonglioma brain surgery, or in good health (not recorded which).

This clonotype turned up a few times. This chain connects TRBV9 to TRBJ2-1; D gene unclear. The V end was cut by 6 bases, the J end by 9 bases, with 19 bases between. The germline CDR1 and CDR2 sequences are SGDLS and YYNGEE. CDR3 length equals 14 residues. The CDR3 DNA reads as TGTGCCAGCACCCCGCCAAATCCGTACGCTGAGCAGTTCTTC. Translated, it gives CASTPPNPYAEQFF.

The V call is TRBV6-1, the J call TRBJ2-7, with D possibly TRBD1 on 5 matching bases. The CDR3 has 12 amino acids. The ends were cut back, 7 bases at V and 6 bases at J, with 13 bases in the middle. Germline CDR1 is MNHNS and CDR2 is SASEGT. CDR3 amino acids: CASTWGQGEQYV. In nucleotides, the CDR3 is TGTGCCAGCACTTGGGGTCAGGGCGAGCAGTACGTC.

Ten or more counts support this clonotype. The V and J genes are TRBV3-1 and TRBJ2-3, with 7 bases matching TRBD2. CDR3 length: 15 amino acids. V was clipped by 5 bases and J by 2 bases; unmatched bases: 7. Per the germline V gene, CDR1 is LGHDT and CDR2 is YNNKEL (reference sequence). CDR3 protein: CASSETGGYTDTQYF. The DNA of the CDR3 is TGTGCCAGCAGCGAGACCGGGGGGTACACAGATACGCAGTATTTT.

V and J are TRBV27 and TRBJ1-3, with D possibly TRBD1 on 6 matching bases. The CDR3 has 17 residues. Trimming took 0 bases from V and 0 from J, leaving 12 bases between them. Looked up from germline, CDR1 is MNHEY and CDR2 is SMNVEV (reference sequence). The CDR3 loop reads CASSLSGGWFSGNTIYF. The CDR3 DNA reads TGTGCCAGCAGTTTATCGGGGGGCTGGTTCTCTGGAAACACCATATATTTT.

The CDR3 DNA follows: TGTGCCAGCAGTGAAATAGGAGGGTTGTACGCCGAGCAGTACGTC. Its translation: CASSEIGGLYAEQYV. The chain has TRBV6-1 and TRBJ2-7; TRBD2 might be the D (6 bases). Germline CDR1 is MNHNS and CDR2 is SASEGT. The ends were cut back, 2 bases at V and 6 bases at J, with 17 bases in the middle. This CDR3 region has 15 residues.

This clonotype was recorded at least ten times. The chain joins TRBV25-1 to TRBJ1-1, with a possible D match to TRBD1 (5 bases). CDR1 is MGHDK and CDR2 is SYGVNS in the germline V gene. CDR3 length: 13 residues. Trimming removed 2 bases from V and 9 bases from J, with 13 bases in between. CDR3 amino acids: CASSERGPGKAFF. The CDR3 DNA reads TGTGCCAGCAGTGAAAGGGGACCGGGAAAAGCTTTCTTT.

This clonotype was picked up many times. The genes are TRBV18 and TRBJ2-3; TRBD1 or TRBD2 may be the D gene (5 bases each). Deletions cut 2 bases from V and 3 bases from J, with 12 bases between. The CDR3 spans 15 residues. From germline, CDR1 is KGHSH and CDR2 LQKENI. This CDR3 is CASSPGQGGTDTQYF. For the CDR3, the DNA is TGTGCCAGCTCACCAGGGCAGGGCGGGACAGATACGCAGTATTTT.